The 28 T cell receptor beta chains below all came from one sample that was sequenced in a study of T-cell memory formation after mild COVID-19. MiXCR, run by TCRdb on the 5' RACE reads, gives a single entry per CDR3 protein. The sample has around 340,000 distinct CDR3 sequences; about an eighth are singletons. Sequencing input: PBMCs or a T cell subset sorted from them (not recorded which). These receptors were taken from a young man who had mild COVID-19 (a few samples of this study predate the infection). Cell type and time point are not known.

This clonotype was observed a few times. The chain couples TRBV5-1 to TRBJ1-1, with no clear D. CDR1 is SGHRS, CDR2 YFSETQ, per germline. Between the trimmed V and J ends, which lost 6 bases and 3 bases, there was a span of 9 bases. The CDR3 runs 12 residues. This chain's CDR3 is CASTQVHTEAFF. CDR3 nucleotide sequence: TGCGCCAGCACTCAGGTTCACACTGAAGCTTTCTTT.

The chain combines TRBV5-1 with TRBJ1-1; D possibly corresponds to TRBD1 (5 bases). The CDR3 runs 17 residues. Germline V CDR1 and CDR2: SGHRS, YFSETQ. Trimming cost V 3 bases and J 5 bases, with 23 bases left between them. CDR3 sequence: CASSSAGTPIPGTEAFF. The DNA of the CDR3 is TGCGCCAGCAGCTCCGCCGGGACTCCCATCCCGGGAACTGAAGCTTTCTTT.

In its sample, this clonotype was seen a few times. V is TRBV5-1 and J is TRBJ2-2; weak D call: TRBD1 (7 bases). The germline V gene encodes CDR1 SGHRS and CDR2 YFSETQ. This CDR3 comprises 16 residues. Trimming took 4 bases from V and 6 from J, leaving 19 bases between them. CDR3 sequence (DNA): TGCGCCAGCAGCCACCAACAGGGGAGGTCTGCCGGGGAGCTGTTTTTT. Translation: CASSHQQGRSAGELFF.

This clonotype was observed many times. CDR3 protein: CSVEDQWGGLAYNEQFF. The CDR3 DNA reads as TGCAGCGTTGAAGATCAATGGGGGGGTCTGGCCTACAATGAGCAGTTCTTC. This rearrangement joins TRBV29-1 to TRBJ2-1; TRBD2 aligns across 7 bases. The V gene's germline CDR1 is SQVTM and CDR2 ANQGSEA. V gave up 0 bases and J gave up 2 bases; unmatched junction bases: 10. The CDR3 contains 17 residues.

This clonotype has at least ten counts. CDR3 nucleotides: TGTGCCAGCAGTAGGGGGACAGGCGGCAATCAGCCCCAGCATTTT. Translated: CASSRGTGGNQPQHF. This chain links TRBV12-3 or TRBV12-4 with TRBJ1-5, with 8 bases identical to TRBD1. The CDR3 is 15 amino acids. Trimming cost V 5 bases and J 2 bases; bases outside gene matches: 5.

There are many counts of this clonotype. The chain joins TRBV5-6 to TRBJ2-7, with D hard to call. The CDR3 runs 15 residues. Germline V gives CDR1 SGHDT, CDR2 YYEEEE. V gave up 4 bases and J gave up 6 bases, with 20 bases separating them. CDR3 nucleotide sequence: TGTGCCAGCAGCCAAACCACCGACTTGATATTCGAGCAGTACTTC. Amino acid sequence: CASSQTTDLIFEQYF. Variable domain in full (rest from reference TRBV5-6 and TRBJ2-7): DAGVTQSPTHLIKTRGQQVTLRCSPKSGHDTVSWYQQALGQGPQFIFQYYEEEERQRGNFPDRFSGHQFPNYSSELNVNALLLGDSALYLCASSQTTDLIFEQYFGPGTRLTVT.

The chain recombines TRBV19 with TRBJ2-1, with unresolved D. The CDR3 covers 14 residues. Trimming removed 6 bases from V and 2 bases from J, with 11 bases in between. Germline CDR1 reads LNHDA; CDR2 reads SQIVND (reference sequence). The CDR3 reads CASRNPAAYNEQFF. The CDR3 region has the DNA TGTGCCAGTAGGAACCCAGCAGCCTACAATGAGCAGTTCTTC.

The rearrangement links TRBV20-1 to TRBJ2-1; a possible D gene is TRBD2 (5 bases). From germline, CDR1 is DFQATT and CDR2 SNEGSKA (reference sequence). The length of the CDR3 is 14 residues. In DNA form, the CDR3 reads TGCAGGGGAGTGGACGGCAGCTCCTACAATGAGCAGTTCTTC. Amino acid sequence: CRGVDGSSYNEQFF.

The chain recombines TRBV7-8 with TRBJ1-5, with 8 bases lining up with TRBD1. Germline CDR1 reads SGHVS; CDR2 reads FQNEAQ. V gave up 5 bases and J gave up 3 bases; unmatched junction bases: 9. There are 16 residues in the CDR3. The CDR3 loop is CASSPFGQGFNQPQHF. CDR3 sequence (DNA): TGTGCCAGCAGCCCCTTCGGACAGGGCTTCAATCAGCCCCAGCATTTT.

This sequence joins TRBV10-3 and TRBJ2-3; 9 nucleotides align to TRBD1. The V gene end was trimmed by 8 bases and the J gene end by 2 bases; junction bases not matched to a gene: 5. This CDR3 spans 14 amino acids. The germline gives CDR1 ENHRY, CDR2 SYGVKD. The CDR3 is CAIGDRANTDTQYF. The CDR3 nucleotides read TGTGCCATCGGGGACAGGGCGAACACAGATACGCAGTATTTT.

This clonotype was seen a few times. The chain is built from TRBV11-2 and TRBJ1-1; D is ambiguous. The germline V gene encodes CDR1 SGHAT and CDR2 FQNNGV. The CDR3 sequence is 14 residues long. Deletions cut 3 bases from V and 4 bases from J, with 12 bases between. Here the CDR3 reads CASSLDPAGTEAFF. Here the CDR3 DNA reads TGTGCCAGCAGCTTGGACCCAGCGGGCACTGAAGCTTTCTTT.

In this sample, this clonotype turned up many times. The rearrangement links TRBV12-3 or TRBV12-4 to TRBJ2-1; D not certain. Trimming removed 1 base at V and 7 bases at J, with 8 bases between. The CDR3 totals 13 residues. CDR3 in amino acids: CASSLGLRNEQFF. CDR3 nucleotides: TGTGCCAGCAGTTTAGGGCTGCGGAATGAGCAGTTCTTC.

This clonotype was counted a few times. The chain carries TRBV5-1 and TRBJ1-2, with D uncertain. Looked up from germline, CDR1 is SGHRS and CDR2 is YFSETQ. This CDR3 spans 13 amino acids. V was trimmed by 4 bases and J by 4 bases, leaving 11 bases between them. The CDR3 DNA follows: TGCGCCAGCAGCACCCAGACGGGCTATGGCTACACCTTC. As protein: CASSTQTGYGYTF.

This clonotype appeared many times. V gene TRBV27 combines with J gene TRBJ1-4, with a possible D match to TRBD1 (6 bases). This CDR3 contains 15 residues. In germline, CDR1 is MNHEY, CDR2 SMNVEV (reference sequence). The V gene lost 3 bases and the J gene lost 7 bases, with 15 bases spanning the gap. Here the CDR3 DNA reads TGTGCCAGCAGTTTTAAGAGGGGGAGAGGTGAAAAACTGTTTTTT. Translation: CASSFKRGRGEKLFF.

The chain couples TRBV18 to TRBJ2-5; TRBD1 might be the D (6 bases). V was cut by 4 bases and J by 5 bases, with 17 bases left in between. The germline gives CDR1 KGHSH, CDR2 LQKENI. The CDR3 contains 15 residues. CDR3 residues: CASSRGTGLGETQYF. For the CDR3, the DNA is TGTGCCAGCTCACGCGGAACAGGGTTAGGCGAGACCCAGTACTTC. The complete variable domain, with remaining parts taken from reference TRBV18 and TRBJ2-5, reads NAGVMQNPRHLVRRRGQEARLRCSPMKGHSHVYWYRQLPEEGLKFMVYLQKENIIDESGMPKERFSAEFPKEGPSILRIQQVVRGDSAAYFCASSRGTGLGETQYFGPGTRLLVL.

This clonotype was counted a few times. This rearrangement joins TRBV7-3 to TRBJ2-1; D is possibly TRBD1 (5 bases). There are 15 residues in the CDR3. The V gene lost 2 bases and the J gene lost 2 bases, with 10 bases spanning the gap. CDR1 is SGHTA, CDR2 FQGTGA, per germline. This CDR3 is CASSLEGAPYNEQFF. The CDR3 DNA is TGTGCCAGCAGCTTAGAAGGGGCGCCCTACAATGAGCAGTTCTTC.

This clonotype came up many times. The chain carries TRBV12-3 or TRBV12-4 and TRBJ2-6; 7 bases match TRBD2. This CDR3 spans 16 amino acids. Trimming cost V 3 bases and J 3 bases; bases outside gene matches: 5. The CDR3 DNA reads TGTGCCAGCAGTTTGGGGGGGTCAGGTGGGGCCAACGTCCTGACTTTC. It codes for CASSLGGSGGANVLTF.

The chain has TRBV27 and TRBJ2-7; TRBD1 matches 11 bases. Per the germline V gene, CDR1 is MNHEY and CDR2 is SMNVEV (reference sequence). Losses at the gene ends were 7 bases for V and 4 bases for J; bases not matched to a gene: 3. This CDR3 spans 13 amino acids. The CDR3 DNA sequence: TGTGCCAGCACAGGACAGGGGGCTTACGAGCAGTACTTC. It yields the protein CASTGQGAYEQYF.

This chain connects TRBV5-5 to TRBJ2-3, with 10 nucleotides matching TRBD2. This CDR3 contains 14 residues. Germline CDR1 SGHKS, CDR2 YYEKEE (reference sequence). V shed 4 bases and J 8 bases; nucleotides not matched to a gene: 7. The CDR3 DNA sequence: TGTGCCAGCAGCCAATCTAGCGGGGGAACTACGCAGTATTTT. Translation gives CASSQSSGGTTQYF.

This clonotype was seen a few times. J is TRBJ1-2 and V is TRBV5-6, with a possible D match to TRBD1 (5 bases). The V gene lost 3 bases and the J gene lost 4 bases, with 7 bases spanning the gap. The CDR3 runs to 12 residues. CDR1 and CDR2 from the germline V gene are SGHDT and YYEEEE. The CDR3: CASSSGVYGYTF. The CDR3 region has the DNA TGTGCCAGCAGCTCGGGGGTCTATGGCTACACCTTC. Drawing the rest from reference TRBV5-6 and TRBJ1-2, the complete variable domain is DAGVTQSPTHLIKTRGQQVTLRCSPKSGHDTVSWYQQALGQGPQFIFQYYEEEERQRGNFPDRFSGHQFPNYSSELNVNALLLGDSALYLCASSSGVYGYTFGSGTRLTVV.

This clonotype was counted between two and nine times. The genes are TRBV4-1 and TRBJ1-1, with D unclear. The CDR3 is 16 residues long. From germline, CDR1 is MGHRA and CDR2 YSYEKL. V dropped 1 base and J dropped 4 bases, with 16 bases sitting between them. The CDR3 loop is CASSQAFWDEGTEAFF. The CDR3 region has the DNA TGCGCCAGCAGCCAAGCATTCTGGGATGAAGGCACTGAAGCTTTCTTT.

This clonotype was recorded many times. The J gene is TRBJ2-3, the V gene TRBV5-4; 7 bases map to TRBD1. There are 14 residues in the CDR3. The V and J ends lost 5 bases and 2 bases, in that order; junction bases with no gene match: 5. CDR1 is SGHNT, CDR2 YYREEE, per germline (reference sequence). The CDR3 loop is CASRAGGDTDTQYF. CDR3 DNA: TGTGCCAGCAGGGCAGGGGGTGACACAGATACGCAGTATTTT.

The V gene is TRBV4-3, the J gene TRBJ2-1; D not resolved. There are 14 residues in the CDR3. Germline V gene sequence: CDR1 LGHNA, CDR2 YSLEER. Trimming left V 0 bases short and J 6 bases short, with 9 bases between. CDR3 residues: CASSQDGGRNEQFF. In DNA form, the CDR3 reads TGCGCCAGCAGCCAAGATGGTGGGCGCAATGAGCAGTTCTTC.

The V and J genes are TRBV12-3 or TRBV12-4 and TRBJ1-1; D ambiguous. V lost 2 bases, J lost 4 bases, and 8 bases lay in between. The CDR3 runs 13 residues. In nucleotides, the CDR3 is TGTGCCAGCAGTTTATCGGTATTCACTGAAGCTTTCTTT. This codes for CASSLSVFTEAFF.

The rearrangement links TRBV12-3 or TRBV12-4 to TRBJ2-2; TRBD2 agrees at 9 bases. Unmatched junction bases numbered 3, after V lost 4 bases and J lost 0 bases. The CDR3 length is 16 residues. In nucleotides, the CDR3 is TGTGCCAGCAGTTCTCTAGCGGGGACGAACACCGGGGAGCTGTTTTTT. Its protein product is CASSSLAGTNTGELFF.

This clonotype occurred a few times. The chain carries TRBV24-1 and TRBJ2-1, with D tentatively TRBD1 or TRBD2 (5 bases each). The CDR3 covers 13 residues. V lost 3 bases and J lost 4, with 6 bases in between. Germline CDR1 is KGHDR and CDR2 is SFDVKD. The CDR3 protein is CATSDGGYNEQFF. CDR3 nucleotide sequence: TGTGCCACCAGTGATGGGGGATACAATGAGCAGTTCTTC.

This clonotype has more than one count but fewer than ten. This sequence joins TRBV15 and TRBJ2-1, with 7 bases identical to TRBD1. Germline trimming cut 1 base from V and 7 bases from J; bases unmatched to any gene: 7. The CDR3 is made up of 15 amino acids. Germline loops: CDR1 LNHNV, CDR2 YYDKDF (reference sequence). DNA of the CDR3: TGTGCCACCAGCAGAGGACAGGGAGCGTTTAATGAGCAGTTCTTC. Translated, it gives CATSRGQGAFNEQFF.

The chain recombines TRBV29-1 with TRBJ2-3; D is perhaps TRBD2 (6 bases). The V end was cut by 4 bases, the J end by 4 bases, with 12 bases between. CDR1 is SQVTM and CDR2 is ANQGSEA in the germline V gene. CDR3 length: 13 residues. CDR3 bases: TGCAGCGTTGTGGGCTGGGAGGCAGATACGCAGTATTTT. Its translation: CSVVGWEADTQYF.